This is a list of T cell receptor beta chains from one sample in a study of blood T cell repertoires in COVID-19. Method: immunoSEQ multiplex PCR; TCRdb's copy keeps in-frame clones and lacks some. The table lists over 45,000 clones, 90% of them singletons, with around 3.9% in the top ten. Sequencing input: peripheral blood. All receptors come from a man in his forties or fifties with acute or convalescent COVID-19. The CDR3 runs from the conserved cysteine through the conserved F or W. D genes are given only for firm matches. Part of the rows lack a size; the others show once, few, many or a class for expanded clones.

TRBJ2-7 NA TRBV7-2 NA TGTGCCAGCAGCCCCAGGGCTCTAGGGGCCTCCTACGAGCAGTACTTC CASSPRALGASYEQYF
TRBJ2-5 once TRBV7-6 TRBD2 TGTGCCAGCAGCCCGGCTAGCGGGAGCCTACTGGAAGAGACCCAGTACTTC CASSPASGSLLEETQYF
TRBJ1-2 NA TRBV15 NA TGTGCCACCAGCAGAGAATGGACTTCCGCTGCGAATGGCTACACCTTC CATSREWTSAANGYTF
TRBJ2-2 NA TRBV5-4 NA TGTGCCACCCGTTCAGGGGGGATCGGGGAGCTGTTTTTT CATRSGGIGELFF
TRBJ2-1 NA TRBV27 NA TGTGCCAGCACTACTAGAACGAAAGGTGAGCAGTTCTTC CASTTRTKGEQFF
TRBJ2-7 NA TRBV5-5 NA TGTGCCAGCAGCTGGGGACTCGCCTACGAGCAGTACTTC CASSWGLAYEQYF
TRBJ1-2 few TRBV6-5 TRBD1 TGTGCCAGCAGTTCCCGGACAGGGGAAAATGGCTACACCTTC CASSSRTGENGYTF
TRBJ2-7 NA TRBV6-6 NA TGTGCCAGCAGTTACTCCAGGGACTACGAGCAGTACTTC CASSYSRDYEQYF
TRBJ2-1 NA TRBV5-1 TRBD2 TGCGCCAGCAGCCCGGGACTAGCGGGAGCTGAGCAGTTCTTC CASSPGLAGAEQFF
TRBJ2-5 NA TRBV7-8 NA TGTGCCAGCCGGAAGCGGGCCCAAGAGACCCAGTACTTC CASRKRAQETQYF
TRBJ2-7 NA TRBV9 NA TGTGCCAGCAGCGTAGTGGGGAGCTCCTACGAGCAGTACTTC CASSVVGSSYEQYF
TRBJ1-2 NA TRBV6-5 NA TGTGCCAGCAGTTACGGACAGAACTATGGCTACACCTTC CASSYGQNYGYTF
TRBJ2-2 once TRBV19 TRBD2 TGTGCCAGTAGTACCACCGGGACTAGCGTAACCGGGGAGCTGTTTTTT CASSTTGTSVTGELFF
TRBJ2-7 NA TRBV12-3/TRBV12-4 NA TGTGCCAGCATGGGGCGGAATGGCTACGAGCAGTACTTC CASMGRNGYEQYF
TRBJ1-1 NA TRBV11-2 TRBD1 TGTGCCAGCAGCTTGTGGACAGGGGGCAGAAGCACTGAAGCTTTCTTT CASSLWTGGRSTEAFF
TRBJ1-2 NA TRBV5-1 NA TGCGCCAGCAGCTTGTCCCGGGGGGACTATGGCTACACCTTC CASSLSRGDYGYTF
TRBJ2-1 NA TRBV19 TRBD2 TGTGCCAGTAGTATGGCTAGCGGGAGGAACTCCTACAATGAGCAGTTCTTC CASSMASGRNSYNEQFF